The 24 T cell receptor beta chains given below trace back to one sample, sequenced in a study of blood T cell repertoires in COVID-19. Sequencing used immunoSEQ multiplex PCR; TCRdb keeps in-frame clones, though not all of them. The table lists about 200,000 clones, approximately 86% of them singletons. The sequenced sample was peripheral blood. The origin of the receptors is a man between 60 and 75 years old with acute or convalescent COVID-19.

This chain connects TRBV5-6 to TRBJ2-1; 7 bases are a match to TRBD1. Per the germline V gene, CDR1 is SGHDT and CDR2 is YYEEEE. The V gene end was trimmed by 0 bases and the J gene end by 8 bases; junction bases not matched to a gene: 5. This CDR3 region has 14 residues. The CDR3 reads CASSLETGYYEQFF. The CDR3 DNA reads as TGTGCCAGCAGCTTGGAGACAGGGTACTATGAGCAGTTCTTC.

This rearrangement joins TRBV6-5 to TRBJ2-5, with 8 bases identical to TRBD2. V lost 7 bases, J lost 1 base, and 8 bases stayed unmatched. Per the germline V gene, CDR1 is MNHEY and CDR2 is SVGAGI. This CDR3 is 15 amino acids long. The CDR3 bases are TGTGCCAGCATCTTCAGGCGGGGGGCCCAAGAGACCCAGTACTTC. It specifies CASIFRRGAQETQYF.

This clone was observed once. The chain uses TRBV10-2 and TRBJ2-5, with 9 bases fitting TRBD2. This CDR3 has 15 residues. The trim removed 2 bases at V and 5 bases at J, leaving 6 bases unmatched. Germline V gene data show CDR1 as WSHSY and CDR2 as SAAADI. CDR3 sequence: CASSEAGGPGETQYF. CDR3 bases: TGCGCCAGCAGTGAGGCGGGGGGGCCGGGGGAGACCCAGTACTTC.

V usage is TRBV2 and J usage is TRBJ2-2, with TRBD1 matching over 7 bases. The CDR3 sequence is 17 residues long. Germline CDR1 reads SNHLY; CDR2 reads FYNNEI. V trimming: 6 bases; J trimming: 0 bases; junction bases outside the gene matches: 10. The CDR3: CASSDSTGQANTGELFF. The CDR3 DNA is TGTGCCAGCAGCGACTCGACAGGGCAAGCGAACACCGGGGAGCTGTTTTTT.

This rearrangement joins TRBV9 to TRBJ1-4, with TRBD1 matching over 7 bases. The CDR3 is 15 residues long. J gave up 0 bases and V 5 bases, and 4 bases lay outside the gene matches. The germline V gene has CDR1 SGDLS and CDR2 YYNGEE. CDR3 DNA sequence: TGTGCCAGCAGGCCCGGGACAGCAACTAATGAAAAACTGTTTTTT. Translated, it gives CASRPGTATNEKLFF.

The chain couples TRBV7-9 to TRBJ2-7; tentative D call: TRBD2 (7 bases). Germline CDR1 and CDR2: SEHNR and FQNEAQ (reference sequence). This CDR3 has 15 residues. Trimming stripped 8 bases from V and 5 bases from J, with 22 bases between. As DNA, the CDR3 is TGTGCCAGCGCTAACCAGAGGGGGGGCCTCCACGAGCAGTACTTC. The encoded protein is CASANQRGGLHEQYF.

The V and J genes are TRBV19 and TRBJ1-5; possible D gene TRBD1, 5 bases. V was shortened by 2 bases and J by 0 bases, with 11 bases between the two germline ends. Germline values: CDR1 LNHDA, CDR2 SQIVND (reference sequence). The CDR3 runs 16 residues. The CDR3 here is CASSIKGSYSNQPQHF. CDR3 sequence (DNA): TGTGCCAGTAGTATAAAGGGGTCTTATAGCAATCAGCCCCAGCATTTT.

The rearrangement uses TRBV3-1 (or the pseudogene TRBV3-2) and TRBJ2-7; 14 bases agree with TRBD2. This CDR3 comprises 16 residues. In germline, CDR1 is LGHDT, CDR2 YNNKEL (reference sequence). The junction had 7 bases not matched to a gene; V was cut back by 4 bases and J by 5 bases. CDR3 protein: CASSPSGTSGGNEQYF. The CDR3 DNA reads TGTGCCAGCAGCCCGTCCGGGACTAGCGGGGGAAACGAGCAGTACTTC.

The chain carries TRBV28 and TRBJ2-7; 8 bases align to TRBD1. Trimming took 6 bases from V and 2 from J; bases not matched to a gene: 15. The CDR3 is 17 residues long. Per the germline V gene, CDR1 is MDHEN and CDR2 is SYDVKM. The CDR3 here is CASSTQVRDRSAYEQYF. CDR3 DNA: TGTGCCAGCAGCACCCAGGTAAGGGACAGGAGTGCCTACGAGCAGTACTTC.

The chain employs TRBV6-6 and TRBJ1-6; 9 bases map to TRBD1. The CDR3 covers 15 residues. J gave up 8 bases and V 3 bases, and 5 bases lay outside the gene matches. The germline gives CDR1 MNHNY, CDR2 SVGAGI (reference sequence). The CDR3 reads CASSYMGQGDSPLHF. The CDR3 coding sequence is TGTGCCAGCAGTTATATGGGACAGGGAGATTCACCCCTCCACTTT.

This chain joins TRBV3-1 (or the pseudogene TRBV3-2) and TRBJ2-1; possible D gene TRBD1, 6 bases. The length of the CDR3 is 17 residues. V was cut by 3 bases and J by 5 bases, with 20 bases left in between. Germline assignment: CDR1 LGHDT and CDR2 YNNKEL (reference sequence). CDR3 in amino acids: CASSHQITGMGDNEQFF. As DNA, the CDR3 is TGTGCCAGCAGCCATCAGATTACAGGGATGGGGGACAATGAGCAGTTCTTC.

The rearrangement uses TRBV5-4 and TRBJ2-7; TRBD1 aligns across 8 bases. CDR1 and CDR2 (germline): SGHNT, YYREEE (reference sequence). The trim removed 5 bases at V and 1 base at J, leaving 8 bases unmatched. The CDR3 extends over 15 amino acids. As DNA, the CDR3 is TGTGCCAGCAGAAGGACAGGGACGTCTTCCTACGAGCAGTACTTC. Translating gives CASRRTGTSSYEQYF.

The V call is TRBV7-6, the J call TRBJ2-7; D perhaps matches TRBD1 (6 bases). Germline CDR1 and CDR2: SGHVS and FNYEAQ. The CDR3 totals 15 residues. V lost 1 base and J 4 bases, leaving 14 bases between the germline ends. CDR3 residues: CASSLEQGGGYEQYF. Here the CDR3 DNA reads TGTGCCAGCAGCTTAGAACAGGGTGGTGGATACGAGCAGTACTTC.

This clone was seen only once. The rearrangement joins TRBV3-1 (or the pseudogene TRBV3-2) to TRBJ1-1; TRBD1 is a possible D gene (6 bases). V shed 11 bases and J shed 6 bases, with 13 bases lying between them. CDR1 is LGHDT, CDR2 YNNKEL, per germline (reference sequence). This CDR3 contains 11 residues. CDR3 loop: CAVEGGAEAFF. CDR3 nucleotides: TGTGCCGTCGAGGGGGGGGCTGAAGCTTTCTTT.

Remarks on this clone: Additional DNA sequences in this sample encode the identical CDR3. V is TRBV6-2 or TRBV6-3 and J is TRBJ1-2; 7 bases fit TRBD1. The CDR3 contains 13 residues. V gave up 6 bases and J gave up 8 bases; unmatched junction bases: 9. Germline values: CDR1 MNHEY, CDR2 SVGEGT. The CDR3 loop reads CASSLDRVIGYTF. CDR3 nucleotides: TGTGCCAGCAGCCTCGACAGGGTAATCGGCTACACCTTC.

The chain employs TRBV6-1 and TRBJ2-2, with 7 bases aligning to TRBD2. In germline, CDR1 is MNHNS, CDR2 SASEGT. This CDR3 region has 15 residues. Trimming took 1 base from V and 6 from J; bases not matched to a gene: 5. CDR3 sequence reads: CASSEVGGGSGELFF. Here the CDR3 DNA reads TGTGCCAGCAGTGAAGTAGGCGGGGGATCCGGGGAGCTGTTTTTT.

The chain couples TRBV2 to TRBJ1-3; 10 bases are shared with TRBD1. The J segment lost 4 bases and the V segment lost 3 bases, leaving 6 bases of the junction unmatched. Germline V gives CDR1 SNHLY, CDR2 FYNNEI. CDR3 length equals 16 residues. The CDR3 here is CASSDYGTGAGNTIYF. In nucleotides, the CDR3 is TGTGCCAGCAGTGATTACGGGACAGGGGCCGGAAACACCATATATTTT.

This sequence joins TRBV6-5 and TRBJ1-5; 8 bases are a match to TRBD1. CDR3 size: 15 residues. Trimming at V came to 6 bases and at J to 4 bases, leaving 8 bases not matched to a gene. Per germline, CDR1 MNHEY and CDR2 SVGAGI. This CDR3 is CASSPGTGRNQPQHF. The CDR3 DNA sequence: TGTGCCAGCAGCCCCGGGACAGGCCGTAATCAGCCCCAGCATTTT.

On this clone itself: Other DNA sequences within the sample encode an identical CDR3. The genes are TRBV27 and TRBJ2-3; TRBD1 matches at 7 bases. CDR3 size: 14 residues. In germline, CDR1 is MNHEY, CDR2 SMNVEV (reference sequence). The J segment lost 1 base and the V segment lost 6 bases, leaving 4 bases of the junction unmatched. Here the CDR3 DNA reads TGTGCCAGCAGCCTCGGACAGGGCACAGATACGCAGTATTTT. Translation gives CASSLGQGTDTQYF.

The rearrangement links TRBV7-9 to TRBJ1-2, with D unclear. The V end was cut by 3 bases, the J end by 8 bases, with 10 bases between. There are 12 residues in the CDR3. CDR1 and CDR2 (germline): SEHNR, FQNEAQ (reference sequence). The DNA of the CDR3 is TGTGCCAGCAGCTTGATAGTGGGCGGCTACACCTTC. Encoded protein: CASSLIVGGYTF.

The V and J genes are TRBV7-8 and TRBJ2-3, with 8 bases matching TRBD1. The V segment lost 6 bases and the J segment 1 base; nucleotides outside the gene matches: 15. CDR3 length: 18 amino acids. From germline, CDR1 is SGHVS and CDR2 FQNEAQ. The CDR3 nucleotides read TGTGCCAGCAGGAACCGGGACAGGACGAGTTTTGGCACAGATACGCAGTATTTT. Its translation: CASRNRDRTSFGTDTQYF.

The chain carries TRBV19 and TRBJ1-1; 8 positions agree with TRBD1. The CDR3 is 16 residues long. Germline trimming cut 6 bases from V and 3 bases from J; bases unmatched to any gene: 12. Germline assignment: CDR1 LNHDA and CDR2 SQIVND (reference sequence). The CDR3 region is CASRYLGQGEYTEAFF. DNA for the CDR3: TGTGCCAGTAGATACCTCGGACAGGGAGAGTACACTGAAGCTTTCTTT.

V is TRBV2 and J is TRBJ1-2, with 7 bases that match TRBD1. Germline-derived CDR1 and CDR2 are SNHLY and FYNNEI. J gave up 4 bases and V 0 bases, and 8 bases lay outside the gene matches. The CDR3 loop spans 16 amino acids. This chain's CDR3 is CASSEARTGVVYGYTF. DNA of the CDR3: TGTGCCAGCAGTGAAGCACGCACAGGGGTTGTCTATGGCTACACCTTC.

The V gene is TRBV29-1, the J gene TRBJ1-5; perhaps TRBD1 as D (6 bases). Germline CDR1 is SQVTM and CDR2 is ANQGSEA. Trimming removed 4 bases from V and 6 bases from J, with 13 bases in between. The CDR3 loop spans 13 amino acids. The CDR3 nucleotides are TGCAGCGTTGCCGGCAGGGGTGGTCAGCCCCAGCATTTT. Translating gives CSVAGRGGQPQHF.